These T cell receptor beta chains were read from a single sample in a study of T-cell memory formation after mild COVID-19. TCRdb reprocessed the 5' RACE reads with MiXCR, giving one entry per CDR3 protein. The sample consists of 550,000 to 600,000 distinct CDR3 sequences, roughly 17% of them appearing once. The material sequenced was PBMCs or a T cell subset sorted from them (not recorded which). The receptors here all came from an adult woman who had mild COVID-19 (a few samples of this study predate the infection). Cell type and time point are not known. The CDR3 runs from the conserved cysteine through the conserved F or W. Fields, in order: J gene, CDR3 length, clone size, V gene, D gene, CDR3 DNA, CDR3 protein. The D gene is left open where the match is weak. Clone size, where shown, is once, few, many, or a class for clones that have expanded.

j_call: TRBJ1-3
cdr3_length: 14
clone_size: few
v_call: TRBV29-1
d_call: NA
cdr3_nt: TGCAGCGTTAATCTAGGTAACTCTGGAAACACCATATATTTT
cdr3_aa: CSVNLGNSGNTIYF

j_call: TRBJ2-7
cdr3_length: 14
clone_size: NA
v_call: TRBV7-8
d_call: NA
cdr3_nt: TGTGCCAGCAGCGCCCGACGGGACTCCCACGAGCAGTACTTC
cdr3_aa: CASSARRDSHEQYF

j_call: TRBJ2-2
cdr3_length: 14
clone_size: few
v_call: TRBV7-9
d_call: NA
cdr3_nt: TGTGCCAGCAGGTCTACAGGGTTTACCGGGGAGCTGTTTTTT
cdr3_aa: CASRSTGFTGELFF

j_call: TRBJ2-7
cdr3_length: 15
clone_size: few
v_call: TRBV7-9
d_call: TRBD1
cdr3_nt: TGTGCCAGCAGCTTGATAACAGGGGGCCCCTACGAGCAGTACTTC
cdr3_aa: CASSLITGGPYEQYF

j_call: TRBJ2-3
cdr3_length: 14
clone_size: few
v_call: TRBV29-1
d_call: TRBD1
cdr3_nt: TGCAGCGTTGTTGGGACAGGGATCACAGATACGCAGTATTTT
cdr3_aa: CSVVGTGITDTQYF

j_call: TRBJ1-1
cdr3_length: 11
clone_size: few
v_call: TRBV20-1
d_call: NA
cdr3_nt: TGCAGTGCTCCCAGGGCTACTGAAGCTTTCTTT
cdr3_aa: CSAPRATEAFF

j_call: TRBJ2-1
cdr3_length: 15
clone_size: many
v_call: TRBV7-3
d_call: TRBD2
cdr3_nt: TGTGCCAGCAGCTTCGGCGGGAGGATGCACAATGAGCAGTTCTTC
cdr3_aa: CASSFGGRMHNEQFF

j_call: TRBJ1-2
cdr3_length: 15
clone_size: NA
v_call: TRBV7-6
d_call: NA
cdr3_nt: TGTGCCAGCAGCTTAGTAACTGACGGGACGGGGGGCTACACCTTC
cdr3_aa: CASSLVTDGTGGYTF

j_call: TRBJ2-7
cdr3_length: 15
clone_size: NA
v_call: TRBV27
d_call: TRBD1
cdr3_nt: TGTGCCAGCAGTGCGAACAGGGGTCCCTCCTACGAGCAGTACTTC
cdr3_aa: CASSANRGPSYEQYF

j_call: TRBJ1-6
cdr3_length: 14
clone_size: few
v_call: TRBV3-1
d_call: TRBD1
cdr3_nt: TGTGCCAGCAGCTCCCGGGACAGGGTTTCACCCCTCCACTTT
cdr3_aa: CASSSRDRVSPLHF

j_call: TRBJ2-2
cdr3_length: 15
clone_size: NA
v_call: TRBV29-1
d_call: TRBD2
cdr3_nt: TGCAGCGTTGATCGGGAGGGGGCGAACACCGGGGAGCTGTTTTTT
cdr3_aa: CSVDREGANTGELFF

j_call: TRBJ2-5
cdr3_length: 14
clone_size: NA
v_call: TRBV7-2
d_call: TRBD2
cdr3_nt: TGTGCCAGCAGACATCTAGCGGGGGTGGAGACCCAGTACTTC
cdr3_aa: CASRHLAGVETQYF

j_call: TRBJ2-1
cdr3_length: 20
clone_size: NA
v_call: TRBV27
d_call: TRBD2
cdr3_nt: TGTGCCAGCAGTACGCCCGTCGGCCGAGCGGGACTTAGCTCCTACAATGAGCAGTTCTTC
cdr3_aa: CASSTPVGRAGLSSYNEQFF

j_call: TRBJ2-7
cdr3_length: 15
clone_size: few
v_call: TRBV7-8
d_call: NA
cdr3_nt: TGTGCCAGCAGCCCCTTAGTAGGCGGAGCCGGCGAGCAGTACTTC
cdr3_aa: CASSPLVGGAGEQYF

j_call: TRBJ2-2
cdr3_length: 17
clone_size: few
v_call: TRBV7-9
d_call: TRBD1
cdr3_nt: TGTGCCAGTAATACCCCGCTTCGGCAGGGGGACACCGGGGAGCTGTTTTTT
cdr3_aa: CASNTPLRQGDTGELFF

j_call: TRBJ2-3
cdr3_length: 13
clone_size: few
v_call: TRBV5-6
d_call: TRBD2
cdr3_nt: TGTGCCAGCGGACTAGCGGGAGCAGATACGCAGTATTTT
cdr3_aa: CASGLAGADTQYF

j_call: TRBJ2-7
cdr3_length: 14
clone_size: few
v_call: TRBV19
d_call: TRBD2
cdr3_nt: TGTGCCAGTAGTGCTAGCGGGTCAGCCTACGAGCAGTACTTC
cdr3_aa: CASSASGSAYEQYF

j_call: TRBJ2-7
cdr3_length: 15
clone_size: NA
v_call: TRBV9
d_call: NA
cdr3_nt: TGTGCCAGCAGCGTAGAGGCTAGGCCATTCTACGAGCAGTACTTC
cdr3_aa: CASSVEARPFYEQYF

j_call: TRBJ2-1
cdr3_length: 13
clone_size: NA
v_call: TRBV6-5
d_call: TRBD2
cdr3_nt: TGTGCCAGCTCTGACGGGGGGGAGGATGAGCAGTTCTTC
cdr3_aa: CASSDGGEDEQFF

j_call: TRBJ2-3
cdr3_length: 16
clone_size: few
v_call: TRBV5-1
d_call: NA
cdr3_nt: TGCGCCAGCAGCTTGAGGGCGGCTGCGGGCACAGATACGCAGTATTTT
cdr3_aa: CASSLRAAAGTDTQYF

j_call: TRBJ2-7
cdr3_length: 18
clone_size: NA
v_call: TRBV6-2/TRBV6-3
d_call: TRBD2
cdr3_nt: TGTGCCAGCAGTTACTCGTCCGGGACTAGCGGGAGGGCCTACGAGCAGTACTTC
cdr3_aa: CASSYSSGTSGRAYEQYF

j_call: TRBJ2-3
cdr3_length: 15
clone_size: NA
v_call: TRBV6-5
d_call: TRBD2
cdr3_nt: TGTGCCAGCAGGGCCGCGGGAGCCAGCACAGATACGCAGTATTTT
cdr3_aa: CASRAAGASTDTQYF

j_call: TRBJ1-3
cdr3_length: 12
clone_size: few
v_call: TRBV20-1
d_call: NA
cdr3_nt: TGCAGCATAAGGCGTCCTGGAAACACCATATATTTT
cdr3_aa: CSIRRPGNTIYF

j_call: TRBJ2-3
cdr3_length: 17
clone_size: few
v_call: TRBV7-8
d_call: TRBD2
cdr3_nt: TGTGCCAGCAGCCCCCCGGGACTAGCGGGAGTTAAAGATACGCAGTATTTT
cdr3_aa: CASSPPGLAGVKDTQYF

j_call: TRBJ1-2
cdr3_length: 14
clone_size: NA
v_call: TRBV3-1
d_call: TRBD1
cdr3_nt: TGTGCCAGCAGCCACCGGGACAGGCACTATGGCTACACCTTC
cdr3_aa: CASSHRDRHYGYTF

j_call: TRBJ2-7
cdr3_length: 16
clone_size: NA
v_call: TRBV7-6
d_call: NA
cdr3_nt: TGTGCCAGCAGCCGCCCCAGGGACCCACAGCCCTACGAGCAGTACTTC
cdr3_aa: CASSRPRDPQPYEQYF

j_call: TRBJ1-5
cdr3_length: 15
clone_size: NA
v_call: TRBV3-1
d_call: NA
cdr3_nt: TGTGCCAGCAGCCAGACAGGTTTCCTGGGTCAGCCCCAGCATTTT
cdr3_aa: CASSQTGFLGQPQHF

j_call: TRBJ2-1
cdr3_length: 15
clone_size: NA
v_call: TRBV9
d_call: TRBD2
cdr3_nt: TGTGCCAGCAGCGCAACTAGCGGGCCTAGCAATGAGCAGTTCTTC
cdr3_aa: CASSATSGPSNEQFF

j_call: TRBJ2-6
cdr3_length: 17
clone_size: NA
v_call: TRBV7-2
d_call: TRBD1
cdr3_nt: TGTGCCAGCAGCGTAAGGACAGGGGGCCAGGGGGCCAACGTCCTGACTTTC
cdr3_aa: CASSVRTGGQGANVLTF

j_call: TRBJ1-1
cdr3_length: 13
clone_size: many
v_call: TRBV7-9
d_call: NA
cdr3_nt: TGTGCCAGCAGCTCCGGGGGGAACACTGAAGCTTTCTTT
cdr3_aa: CASSSGGNTEAFF

j_call: TRBJ2-7
cdr3_length: 14
clone_size: once
v_call: TRBV5-8
d_call: NA
cdr3_nt: TGTGCCAGCAGCTCGTCACCCCAGGGCAACGAGCAGTACTTC
cdr3_aa: CASSSSPQGNEQYF

j_call: TRBJ2-2
cdr3_length: 13
clone_size: few
v_call: TRBV5-1
d_call: NA
cdr3_nt: TGCGCCAGCAGCTTGGGTAACCCCGGGGAGCTGTTTTTT
cdr3_aa: CASSLGNPGELFF

j_call: TRBJ2-1
cdr3_length: 18
clone_size: NA
v_call: TRBV12-3/TRBV12-4
d_call: NA
cdr3_nt: TGTGCCAGCAGTTTAGTGGGCCCCTCATGGCCGGGCTACAATGAGCAGTTCTTC
cdr3_aa: CASSLVGPSWPGYNEQFF

j_call: TRBJ2-1
cdr3_length: 15
clone_size: few
v_call: TRBV10-3
d_call: TRBD1
cdr3_nt: TGTGCCATCAGCCGCGACAGGGGGGTTAGCAATGAGCAGTTCTTC
cdr3_aa: CAISRDRGVSNEQFF

j_call: TRBJ2-7
cdr3_length: 12
clone_size: few
v_call: TRBV11-3
d_call: NA
cdr3_nt: TGTGCCAGCAGCTTGGACAGCCGCGAGCAGTACTTC
cdr3_aa: CASSLDSREQYF

j_call: TRBJ1-2
cdr3_length: 16
clone_size: few
v_call: TRBV4-1
d_call: TRBD1
cdr3_nt: TGCGCCAGCAGCCAAGTCCCCACAGGGGCCACCTATGGCTACACCTTC
cdr3_aa: CASSQVPTGATYGYTF

j_call: TRBJ2-2
cdr3_length: 14
clone_size: few
v_call: TRBV5-1
d_call: TRBD1
cdr3_nt: TGCGCCAGCAGCTTTGACAGGGAAGGCGGGGAGCTGTTTTTT
cdr3_aa: CASSFDREGGELFF

j_call: TRBJ2-1
cdr3_length: 21
clone_size: many
v_call: TRBV7-3
d_call: TRBD2
cdr3_nt: TGTGCCAGCAGCTCCGGGCCGGGGCGCGGGAGGCCGCTAGGAGGCTACAATGAGCAGTTCTTC
cdr3_aa: CASSSGPGRGRPLGGYNEQFF

j_call: TRBJ2-4
cdr3_length: 14
clone_size: NA
v_call: TRBV27
d_call: TRBD1
cdr3_nt: TGTGCCAGCAGTTTATCTCAGGGGGCGGACATTCAGTACTTC
cdr3_aa: CASSLSQGADIQYF

j_call: TRBJ1-1
cdr3_length: 12
clone_size: many
v_call: TRBV12-3/TRBV12-4
d_call: NA
cdr3_nt: TGTGCCAGCAGTTCTATGAACACTGAAGCTTTCTTT
cdr3_aa: CASSSMNTEAFF

j_call: TRBJ2-7
cdr3_length: 14
clone_size: NA
v_call: TRBV4-2
d_call: TRBD2
cdr3_nt: TGTGCCAGCAGGGCTAGCGGGAGCTCCTACGAGCAGTACTTC
cdr3_aa: CASRASGSSYEQYF

j_call: TRBJ1-5
cdr3_length: 15
clone_size: few
v_call: TRBV7-3
d_call: TRBD1
cdr3_nt: TGTGCCAGCAGCGAGACAGGGGAAAGAAATCAGCCCCAGCATTTT
cdr3_aa: CASSETGERNQPQHF

j_call: TRBJ2-5
cdr3_length: 18
clone_size: few
v_call: TRBV7-9
d_call: TRBD2
cdr3_nt: TGTGCCAGCAGCTCCGATGGGCGCGGGAGGGACGGTGTGAAGACCCAGTACTTC
cdr3_aa: CASSSDGRGRDGVKTQYF

j_call: TRBJ2-7
cdr3_length: 14
clone_size: many
v_call: TRBV15
d_call: NA
cdr3_nt: TGTGCCACCAGCAAGGAAGTCGGGACCTACGAGCAGTACTTC
cdr3_aa: CATSKEVGTYEQYF

j_call: TRBJ2-5
cdr3_length: 14
clone_size: few
v_call: TRBV5-6
d_call: NA
cdr3_nt: TGTGCCAGCAGCTCCGAGGGGGTCCGCGGGACCCAGTACTTC
cdr3_aa: CASSSEGVRGTQYF

j_call: TRBJ1-1
cdr3_length: 15
clone_size: few
v_call: TRBV7-8
d_call: NA
cdr3_nt: TGTGCCAGCAGCGACACCGGGCCTATGAACACTGAAGCTTTCTTT
cdr3_aa: CASSDTGPMNTEAFF

j_call: TRBJ2-2
cdr3_length: 15
clone_size: NA
v_call: TRBV29-1
d_call: NA
cdr3_nt: TGCAGCGTGGAAACCGGGGACGGATCCACCGGGGAGCTGTTTTTT
cdr3_aa: CSVETGDGSTGELFF

j_call: TRBJ1-3
cdr3_length: 15
clone_size: NA
v_call: TRBV20-1
d_call: NA
cdr3_nt: TGCAGTGCTAGTACTGGAAGTACCTCTGGAAACACCATATATTTT
cdr3_aa: CSASTGSTSGNTIYF

j_call: TRBJ2-2
cdr3_length: 16
clone_size: few
v_call: TRBV5-4
d_call: NA
cdr3_nt: TGTGCCAGCAGCTTGGATTTTGAGGGTGGCACCGGGGAGCTGTTTTTT
cdr3_aa: CASSLDFEGGTGELFF

j_call: TRBJ2-7
cdr3_length: 14
clone_size: NA
v_call: TRBV7-2
d_call: NA
cdr3_nt: TGTGCCAGCAGCCCCCCCCCTGGTCGTGGGAGGCAGTACTTC
cdr3_aa: CASSPPPGRGRQYF

j_call: TRBJ1-3
cdr3_length: 15
clone_size: NA
v_call: TRBV7-2
d_call: NA
cdr3_nt: TGTGCCAGCAGCTTAGGAGGTGCGTCTGGAAACACCATATATTTT
cdr3_aa: CASSLGGASGNTIYF

j_call: TRBJ2-7
cdr3_length: 15
clone_size: many
v_call: TRBV20-1
d_call: TRBD1
cdr3_nt: TGCAGTGCTAGGGGACAGGGGGGCCAATCGTACGAGCAGTACTTC
cdr3_aa: CSARGQGGQSYEQYF

j_call: TRBJ1-2
cdr3_length: 14
clone_size: NA
v_call: TRBV20-1
d_call: TRBD1
cdr3_nt: TGCAGTGCTAGGGGGGGCGACAGGGACTATGGCTACACCTTC
cdr3_aa: CSARGGDRDYGYTF

j_call: TRBJ1-1
cdr3_length: 15
clone_size: few
v_call: TRBV18
d_call: NA
cdr3_nt: TGTGCCAGCTCACCACAAAGGGGACTCGACACTGAAGCTTTCTTT
cdr3_aa: CASSPQRGLDTEAFF

j_call: TRBJ1-1
cdr3_length: 14
clone_size: few
v_call: TRBV20-1
d_call: NA
cdr3_nt: TGCAGTGCTTCGTCAGGGGCTTCTATCCCTGAAGCTTTCTTT
cdr3_aa: CSASSGASIPEAFF

j_call: TRBJ1-2
cdr3_length: 15
clone_size: many
v_call: TRBV4-1
d_call: NA
cdr3_nt: TGCGCCAGCAGCCAACTTTTCCCCCGAAACTATGGCTACACCTTC
cdr3_aa: CASSQLFPRNYGYTF

j_call: TRBJ2-1
cdr3_length: 17
clone_size: NA
v_call: TRBV5-1
d_call: NA
cdr3_nt: TGCGCCAGCAGCTTGGCCTCTTTTGGGACATCTTACGATGAGCAGTTCTTC
cdr3_aa: CASSLASFGTSYDEQFF

j_call: TRBJ1-1
cdr3_length: 17
clone_size: NA
v_call: TRBV9
d_call: NA
cdr3_nt: TGTGCCAGCAGCGTAGAGGTCCGGGGCGGGTCGAACACTGAAGCTTTCTTT
cdr3_aa: CASSVEVRGGSNTEAFF

j_call: TRBJ2-7
cdr3_length: 15
clone_size: few
v_call: TRBV6-5
d_call: NA
cdr3_nt: TGTGCCAGCAGTTACTTACCCGGGGAGAATTACGAGCAGTACTTC
cdr3_aa: CASSYLPGENYEQYF

j_call: TRBJ1-1
cdr3_length: 11
clone_size: NA
v_call: TRBV29-1
d_call: NA
cdr3_nt: TGCAGCGTTGCCCGGGGGGGGCAAGCTTTCTTT
cdr3_aa: CSVARGGQAFF